This TCR beta chain is drawn from a study of T cells in localized non-small cell lung cancer. Study-wide findings and caveats: Compared with tumor, uninvolved adjacent lung displayed greater T cell clonality, ranking highest overall. For the top 100 tumor clones, a median roughly 56 also appeared in adjacent lung. Greater T cell density in blood accompanied longer overall survival.

Remarks on this clone: Antigen unknown.

V lost 1 base and J 1 base, leaving 2 bases between the germline ends. The CDR3 extends over 13 amino acids. Germline V lookup: CDR1 MDHEN, CDR2 SYDVKM. Measured with immunoSEQ multiplex PCR; TCRdb has only the in-frame clones, and not every one. The table has around 83,000 clones, 80% seen once. This TCR came from a man aged 35-75 years with stage II squamous cell lung carcinoma. The chain recombines TRBV28 with TRBJ1-3; D gene unclear. The source material was PBMCs, sampled before any cancer treatment. As DNA, the CDR3 is TGTGCCAGCAGTTTATCATCTGGAAACACCATATATTTT. Amino acids: CASSLSSGNTIYF.